The entry below describes one T cell receptor beta chain. As yet, its antigen is unknown. One end of the junction does not line up with germline, which may come from a read error. The sample belongs to a study of cytomegalovirus exposure and HLA in healthy donors. Overall study findings and caveats: Specificity for CMV antigens was confirmed in vitro for three of the CMV-associated chains. There were about 160 TCR beta chains listed as cytomegalovirus-associated.

Primers included in the PCR were 60 Vbeta and 13 Jbeta primers. Sequenced by immunoSEQ multiplex PCR; TCRdb stores in-frame clones only, minus some. The table lists about 52,000 clones. Donors were ostensibly healthy at sampling, although undocumented immune exposures were probable. The clonotype was recovered from a woman in her sixties or seventies in good health and CMV-seropositive. Sequenced: PBMCs.

In DNA, the CDR3 is TGTGCCAGCAGCTCCTCCCGGGACAGGATTCTTTTC. Translated, it gives CASSSSRDRILF. The chain is built from TRBV11-3 and TRBJ2-7; TRBD1 matches 8 bases. The germline CDR1 and CDR2 sequences are SGHNT and YENEEA. The length of the CDR3 is 12 residues.